A selection of T cell receptor beta chains follows, all from one sample in a study of control samples from healthy donors and cancer patients. Sequencing used immunoSEQ multiplex PCR; TCRdb keeps in-frame clones, though not all of them. This sample yields over 100,000 clones, of which 80% to 90% are seen a single time; 15% to 20% belongs to the top ten. Sequenced: blood. The source of these receptors is a woman aged 50 to 60 in good health. Each CDR3 is given with its conserved first and last residue. Fields, in order: V gene, clone size, J gene, CDR3 protein. Only some rows state a clone size, as once, few, many or a class for expanded clones.

v_call: TRBV7-9
clone_size: NA
j_call: TRBJ1-4
cdr3_aa: CASSSRADEKLFF

v_call: TRBV7-6
clone_size: NA
j_call: TRBJ2-3
cdr3_aa: CASSLAIEDTQYF

v_call: TRBV12-3/TRBV12-4
clone_size: NA
j_call: TRBJ1-5
cdr3_aa: CASSPGHNQPQHF

v_call: TRBV29-1
clone_size: few
j_call: TRBJ2-7
cdr3_aa: CSVVGSTTYEQYF

v_call: TRBV7-2
clone_size: NA
j_call: TRBJ1-4
cdr3_aa: CASSLVGAGVNEKLFF

v_call: TRBV4-1
clone_size: NA
j_call: TRBJ2-3
cdr3_aa: CASSQEARATDTQYF

v_call: TRBV19
clone_size: NA
j_call: TRBJ1-1
cdr3_aa: CASSRGPGTEAFF

v_call: TRBV11-2
clone_size: NA
j_call: TRBJ1-4
cdr3_aa: CASSLEGPGLFF

v_call: TRBV6-5
clone_size: NA
j_call: TRBJ1-1
cdr3_aa: CASRRQGFTEAFF

v_call: TRBV18
clone_size: NA
j_call: TRBJ1-1
cdr3_aa: CASLTQGGAAGTEAFF

v_call: TRBV24-1
clone_size: NA
j_call: TRBJ2-7
cdr3_aa: CATSDFWTESYEQYF

v_call: TRBV13
clone_size: NA
j_call: TRBJ1-4
cdr3_aa: CASSSGDRGANEKLFF

v_call: TRBV24-1
clone_size: once
j_call: TRBJ1-1
cdr3_aa: CATSNRGDEAFF

v_call: TRBV5-1
clone_size: NA
j_call: TRBJ2-1
cdr3_aa: CASSSPGVHNEQFF

v_call: TRBV27
clone_size: NA
j_call: TRBJ1-1
cdr3_aa: CASSLSGTGGFAFF

v_call: TRBV21-1
clone_size: NA
j_call: TRBJ1-2
cdr3_aa: CASSKAGAACGYTF

v_call: TRBV27
clone_size: few
j_call: TRBJ2-2
cdr3_aa: CASAIRINTGELFF

v_call: TRBV7-6
clone_size: few
j_call: TRBJ1-5
cdr3_aa: CASSEGQGANQPQHF

v_call: TRBV15
clone_size: NA
j_call: TRBJ2-6
cdr3_aa: CATSNRGSGANVLTF

v_call: TRBV30
clone_size: NA
j_call: TRBJ1-1
cdr3_aa: CAWSVGLRTEAFF

v_call: TRBV20-1
clone_size: NA
j_call: TRBJ1-5
cdr3_aa: CSASRRTGGYQPQHF

v_call: TRBV6-5
clone_size: NA
j_call: TRBJ1-5
cdr3_aa: CASSYRGGDQPQHF

v_call: TRBV30
clone_size: NA
j_call: TRBJ1-3
cdr3_aa: CASSDRAGNTIYF

v_call: TRBV3-1/TRBV3-2
clone_size: NA
j_call: TRBJ2-1
cdr3_aa: CASLVAGGPGEQFF

v_call: TRBV3-1/TRBV3-2
clone_size: few
j_call: TRBJ1-2
cdr3_aa: CASSHRQGNGYTF

v_call: TRBV11-3
clone_size: NA
j_call: TRBJ2-1
cdr3_aa: CASSLGLLNEQFF

v_call: TRBV24-1
clone_size: once
j_call: TRBJ1-5
cdr3_aa: CATSDYGNQPQHF

v_call: TRBV7-9
clone_size: NA
j_call: TRBJ1-6
cdr3_aa: CASSLGGGGSPLHF

v_call: TRBV7-8
clone_size: NA
j_call: TRBJ1-5
cdr3_aa: CASSLRPRGQPQHF

v_call: TRBV7-3
clone_size: NA
j_call: TRBJ1-3
cdr3_aa: CASSLRTGDTNTIYF

v_call: TRBV6-2/TRBV6-3
clone_size: NA
j_call: TRBJ2-3
cdr3_aa: CASSSGGAFAQYF

v_call: TRBV4-2
clone_size: few
j_call: TRBJ2-1
cdr3_aa: CASSRPPMHEQFF

v_call: TRBV27
clone_size: NA
j_call: TRBJ2-1
cdr3_aa: CASSPVQGLAGGDEQFF

v_call: TRBV6-2/TRBV6-3
clone_size: NA
j_call: TRBJ1-1
cdr3_aa: CASSHAPWDSLNTEAFF

v_call: TRBV29-1
clone_size: NA
j_call: TRBJ2-5
cdr3_aa: CSAERGGSQETQYF

v_call: TRBV7-9
clone_size: NA
j_call: TRBJ1-2
cdr3_aa: CASSPGQAVSSGYTF

v_call: TRBV5-1
clone_size: NA
j_call: TRBJ1-2
cdr3_aa: CASSLISGYGYTF

v_call: TRBV5-6
clone_size: NA
j_call: TRBJ1-2
cdr3_aa: CASSLELQGASYGYTF

v_call: TRBV10-1
clone_size: NA
j_call: TRBJ2-7
cdr3_aa: CASSEGQGGYEQYF

v_call: TRBV9
clone_size: NA
j_call: TRBJ1-1
cdr3_aa: CASSVGTGGYAFF

v_call: TRBV7-2
clone_size: NA
j_call: TRBJ2-3
cdr3_aa: CASSLRLAGGGFPTQYF

v_call: TRBV30
clone_size: NA
j_call: TRBJ2-6
cdr3_aa: CAWKRAAFSGANVLTF

v_call: TRBV29-1
clone_size: NA
j_call: TRBJ2-1
cdr3_aa: CSVGPGLARDEQFF

v_call: TRBV7-8
clone_size: NA
j_call: TRBJ2-7
cdr3_aa: CASSLPKTSGGAHEQYF

v_call: TRBV2
clone_size: NA
j_call: TRBJ2-1
cdr3_aa: CASSEEGSYNEQFF

v_call: TRBV5-1
clone_size: NA
j_call: TRBJ2-5
cdr3_aa: CASSLGGQETQYF